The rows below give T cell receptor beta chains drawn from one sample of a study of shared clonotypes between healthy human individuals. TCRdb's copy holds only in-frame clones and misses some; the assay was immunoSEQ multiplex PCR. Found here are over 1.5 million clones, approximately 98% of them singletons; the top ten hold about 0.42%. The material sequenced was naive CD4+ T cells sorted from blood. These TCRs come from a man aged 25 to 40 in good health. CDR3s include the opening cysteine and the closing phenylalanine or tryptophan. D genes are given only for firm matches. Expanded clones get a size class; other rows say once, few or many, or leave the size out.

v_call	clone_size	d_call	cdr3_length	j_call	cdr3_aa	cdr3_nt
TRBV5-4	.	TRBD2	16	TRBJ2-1	CASSVGQREGLLGQFF	TGTGCCAGCAGCGTCGGCCAGCGGGAGGGCCTTCTTGGGCAGTTCTTC
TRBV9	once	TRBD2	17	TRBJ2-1	CASSAGLAGPNRNEQFF	TGTGCCAGCAGCGCGGGACTAGCGGGACCCAACAGGAATGAGCAGTTCTTC
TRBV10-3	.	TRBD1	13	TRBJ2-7	CAISGQGTYEQYF	TGTGCCATCAGCGGACAGGGTACCTACGAGCAGTACTTC
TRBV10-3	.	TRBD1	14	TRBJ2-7	CAIGGDRGSYEQYF	TGTGCCATCGGGGGGGACAGGGGTTCCTACGAGCAGTACTTC
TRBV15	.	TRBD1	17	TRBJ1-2	CATSTRDRGLKDYGYTF	TGTGCCACCAGCACCCGGGACAGGGGTTTAAAGGACTATGGCTACACCTTC
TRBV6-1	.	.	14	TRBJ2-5	CASSAQTQRETQYF	TGTGCCAGCAGTGCCCAGACGCAAAGAGAGACCCAGTACTTC
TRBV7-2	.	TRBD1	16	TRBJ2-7	CASSLSRDRGFYEQYF	TGTGCCAGCAGCTTGAGCCGGGACAGGGGCTTTTACGAGCAGTACTTC
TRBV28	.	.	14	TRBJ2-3	CASSTGISTDTQYF	TGTGCCAGCAGTACAGGGATCAGCACAGATACGCAGTATTTT
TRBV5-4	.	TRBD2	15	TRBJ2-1	CASSSPRTSGNEQFF	TGTGCCAGCAGCTCCCCCCGGACTAGCGGCAATGAGCAGTTCTTC
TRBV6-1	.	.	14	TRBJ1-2	CATTRYGETYGYTF	TGTGCCACCACACGATACGGGGAGACCTATGGCTACACCTTC
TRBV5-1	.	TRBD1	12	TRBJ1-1	CASSSQGAEAFF	TGCGCCAGCAGCTCCCAGGGGGCTGAAGCTTTCTTT
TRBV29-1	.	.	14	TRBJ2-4	CSVVPGVNKNIQYF	TGCAGCGTTGTACCAGGGGTTAACAAAAACATTCAGTACTTC
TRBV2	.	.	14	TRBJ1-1	CASSALVLNTEAFF	TGTGCCAGCAGTGCGCTAGTTCTGAACACTGAAGCTTTCTTT
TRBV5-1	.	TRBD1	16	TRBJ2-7	CASSLLLGTDIYEQYF	TGCGCCAGCAGCTTGCTCCTCGGGACAGACATCTACGAGCAGTACTTC
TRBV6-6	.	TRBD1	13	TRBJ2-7	CASRRTGSYEQYF	TGTGCCAGCAGAAGGACAGGATCCTACGAGCAGTACTTC
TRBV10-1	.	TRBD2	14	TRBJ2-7	CASSEGGRSYEQYF	TGCGCCAGCAGTGAGGGCGGGAGGAGCTACGAGCAGTACTTC
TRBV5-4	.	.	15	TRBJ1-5	CASSLERERNQPQHF	TGTGCCAGCAGCTTGGAAAGAGAACGCAATCAGCCCCAGCATTTT